What follows describes a single TCR beta chain. How the authors handled the data: Reference gene primer amplification yielded estimated nucleated cell counts. Clones were read by immunoSEQ multiplex PCR, and TCRdb kept only the in-frame ones, dropping some. V and J calls and clone size are given by that table; D and trimming were obtained from the DNA. The table includes about 55,000 clones, roughly 90% detected once. There are 15 residues in the CDR3. CDR1 is MNHEY, CDR2 SVGAGI, per germline. The V and J ends lost 0 bases and 5 bases respectively, with 8 bases between them. The sample comes from a study of blood T cell repertoires in COVID-19. Study-level background: Spain, Italy and the United States supplied samples that represented acute and convalescent COVID-19. T cells, B-cell-depleted T cells, or PBMCs supplied cDNA or gDNA.

This TCR was recovered from a human donor with active COVID-19. The donor label of this sample is uncertain. Input material: peripheral blood. V and J are TRBV6-5 and TRBJ2-6; TRBD1 is a possible D gene (6 bases). Here the CDR3 reads CASSYSQGRANVLTF. CDR3 sequence (DNA): TGTGCCAGCAGTTACTCCCAGGGGCGGGCCAACGTCCTGACTTTC.